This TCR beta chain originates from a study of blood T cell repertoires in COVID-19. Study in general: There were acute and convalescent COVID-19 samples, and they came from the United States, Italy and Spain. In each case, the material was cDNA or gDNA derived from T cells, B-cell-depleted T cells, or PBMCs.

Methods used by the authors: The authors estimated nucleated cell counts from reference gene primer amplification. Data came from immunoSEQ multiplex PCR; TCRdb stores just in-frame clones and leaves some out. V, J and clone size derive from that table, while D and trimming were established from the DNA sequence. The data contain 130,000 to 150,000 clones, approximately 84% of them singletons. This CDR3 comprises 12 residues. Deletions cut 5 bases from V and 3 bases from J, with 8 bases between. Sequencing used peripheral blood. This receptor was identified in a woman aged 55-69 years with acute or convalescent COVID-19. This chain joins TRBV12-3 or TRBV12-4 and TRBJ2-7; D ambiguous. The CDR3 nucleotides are TGTGCCAGCAGTGGCCGGAGCTACGAGCAGTACTTC. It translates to CASSGRSYEQYF.